The 11 T cell receptor beta chains reported below all come from one sample, sequenced in a study of blood T cell repertoires in COVID-19. Libraries were prepared by immunoSEQ multiplex PCR; TCRdb keeps only in-frame clonotypes and omits some of them. The sample lists approximately 210,000 clones; 65% to 85% were seen once. Sequences were obtained from peripheral blood. The source of these receptors is a man aged 50 or older with active or convalescent COVID-19.

The chain recombines TRBV6-4 with TRBJ2-2; a possible D gene is TRBD2 (5 bases). Per the germline V gene, CDR1 is MRHNA and CDR2 is SNTAGT. CDR3 length: 15 residues. The V end was cut by 7 bases, the J end by 0 bases, with 12 bases between. The CDR3 loop reads CASKGSTANTGELFF. In DNA, the CDR3 is TGTGCCAGCAAAGGGAGTACCGCGAACACCGGGGAGCTGTTTTTT.

The chain joins TRBV5-5 to TRBJ2-1; tentatively, D is TRBD2 (6 bases). The CDR3 is 16 amino acids. Germline V gene data show CDR1 as SGHKS and CDR2 as YYEKEE (reference sequence). Trimming pared 7 bases from V and 8 bases from J, leaving 25 bases between. In nucleotides, the CDR3 is TGTGCCAGCGAGGAGGGCTTTAGGCTCATAAGTGATGAGCAGTTCTTC. This sequence encodes CASEEGFRLISDEQFF.

CDR3 nucleotides: TGCGCCAGCAGTGCGGCTAGCGGGCGCCCCTACGAGCAGTACTTC. Translated: CASSAASGRPYEQYF. The chain is built from TRBV10-1 and TRBJ2-7; 8 bases map to TRBD2. The V gene end was trimmed by 4 bases and the J gene end by 2 bases; junction bases not matched to a gene: 7. Germline V gives CDR1 WNHNN, CDR2 SYGVQD (reference sequence). The CDR3 is made up of 15 amino acids.

The gene calls are TRBV4-1 and TRBJ2-5; a possible D gene is TRBD1 (8 bases). V was shortened by 2 bases and J by 1 base, with 14 bases between the two germline ends. The V gene's germline CDR1 is MGHRA and CDR2 YSYEKL. The CDR3 covers 16 residues. CDR3 amino acids: CASSQTTGGVQETQYF. DNA of the CDR3: TGCGCCAGCAGCCAAACAACAGGGGGGGTCCAAGAGACCCAGTACTTC.

In its sample, this clone was seen a few times. The rearrangement joins TRBV5-1 to TRBJ2-5; 10 nucleotides align to TRBD2. V shed 2 bases, J shed 3 bases, and the junction held 1 base outside the gene matches. Germline-derived CDR1 and CDR2 are SGHRS and YFSETQ. This CDR3 is 14 amino acids long. The DNA of the CDR3 is TGCGCCAGCAGCTTCCTAGCGGGGGAAGAGACCCAGTACTTC. This encodes CASSFLAGEETQYF.

The V and J genes are TRBV2 and TRBJ2-3; D is uncertain. CDR1 is SNHLY, CDR2 FYNNEI, per germline. The CDR3 is 12 residues long. V gave up 7 bases and J gave up 6 bases, with 11 bases separating them. CDR3 region: CASNPPRDTQYF. Here the CDR3 DNA reads TGTGCCAGCAATCCCCCTCGGGATACGCAGTATTTT.

The V gene is TRBV4-3, the J gene TRBJ1-1; 9 bases line up with TRBD1. Germline V gives CDR1 LGHNA, CDR2 YSLEER. V shed 0 bases, J shed 6 bases, and the junction held 5 bases outside the gene matches. CDR3 size: 15 residues. For the CDR3, the DNA is TGCGCCAGCAGCCAAGACGGACAGGGGAGGGCTGAAGCTTTCTTT. It translates to CASSQDGQGRAEAFF.

This sequence joins TRBV29-1 and TRBJ2-5; 9 bases line up with TRBD1. Germline assignment: CDR1 SQVTM and CDR2 ANQGSEA. The length of the CDR3 is 13 residues. The junction had 5 bases not matched to a gene; V was cut back by 5 bases and J by 4 bases. The CDR3 spells CSVPTGGGETQYF. The CDR3 nucleotides read TGCAGCGTTCCGACAGGGGGAGGAGAGACCCAGTACTTC.

This clone was counted a single time. The CDR3 DNA is TGCGCCAGCAGCCTCCGACTAGCGGGAGGAGGTAATGAGCAGTTCTTC. It is translated as CASSLRLAGGGNEQFF. The chain carries TRBV4-1 and TRBJ2-1; 13 bases line up with TRBD2. The CDR3 runs to 16 residues. CDR1 and CDR2 (germline): MGHRA, YSYEKL. V lost 4 bases, J lost 7 bases, and 7 bases stayed unmatched.

V usage is TRBV30 and J usage is TRBJ1-5; D is possibly TRBD1 (5 bases). In germline, CDR1 is GTSNPN, CDR2 SVGIG (reference sequence). The ends were cut back, 2 bases at V and 0 bases at J, with 8 bases in the middle. The CDR3 contains 14 residues. The CDR3: CAWSPGLSNQPQHF. In DNA form, the CDR3 reads TGTGCCTGGAGTCCGGGACTTAGCAATCAGCCCCAGCATTTT.

This rearrangement joins TRBV28 to TRBJ1-3; D is perhaps TRBD1 (5 bases). Trimming cost V 3 bases and J 0 bases, with 15 bases left between them. Germline CDR1 and CDR2: MDHEN and SYDVKM. The CDR3 is made up of 17 amino acids. The CDR3 loop reads CASSFYTGPRSGNTIYF. In nucleotides, the CDR3 is TGTGCCAGCAGTTTCTATACAGGTCCCCGCTCTGGAAACACCATATATTTT.